This is a list of T cell receptor beta chains from one sample in a study of human T cells and chemical hapten exposure. TCRdb reprocessed the RACE reads with MiXCR, giving one entry per CDR3 protein. The sample gives 130,000 or so distinct CDR3 sequences, approximately 10% of which show up once; roughly 2% is in the top ten. What was sequenced was whole blood. The receptor set was obtained from a male donor in good health. Some clones in this sample may be carry-over from other donors' samples. CDR3s include the opening cysteine and the closing phenylalanine or tryptophan. Fields, in order: CDR3 protein, CDR3 DNA, clone size, J gene, D gene, V gene. The D gene is left open where the match is weak. The size entry is marked missing in some rows and otherwise reads once, few, many or a size class.

cdr3_aa: CSVARGVGTEAFF; cdr3_nt: TGCAGCGTTGCCCGGGGGGTGGGCACTGAAGCTTTCTTT; clone_size: many; j_call: TRBJ1-1; d_call: .; v_call: TRBV29-1
cdr3_aa: CASSEDVGMGNSPLHF; cdr3_nt: TGTGCCAGCAGTGAAGATGTGGGAATGGGAAATTCACCCCTCCACTTT; clone_size: many; j_call: TRBJ1-6; d_call: .; v_call: TRBV6-1
cdr3_aa: CASSSRDFSYNEQFF; cdr3_nt: TGTGCCAGCAGCAGCCGGGACTTCTCCTACAATGAGCAGTTCTTC; clone_size: many; j_call: TRBJ2-1; d_call: .; v_call: TRBV11-1
cdr3_aa: CSVVRQLNTEAFF; cdr3_nt: TGCAGCGTTGTGCGGCAGCTGAACACTGAAGCTTTCTTT; clone_size: many; j_call: TRBJ1-1; d_call: .; v_call: TRBV29-1
cdr3_aa: CASSYLPGTLGQETQYF; cdr3_nt: TGTGCCAGCAGTTACTTGCCCGGGACACTCGGGCAAGAGACCCAGTACTTC; clone_size: .; j_call: TRBJ2-5; d_call: .; v_call: TRBV6-6
cdr3_aa: CASSLPPSGAYNEQFF; cdr3_nt: TGTGCCAGCAGCTTACCCCCATCGGGGGCCTACAATGAGCAGTTCTTC; clone_size: .; j_call: TRBJ2-1; d_call: .; v_call: TRBV7-8
cdr3_aa: CASSILDEETQYF; cdr3_nt: TGTGCCAGTAGTATTCTGGACGAAGAGACCCAGTACTTC; clone_size: many; j_call: TRBJ2-5; d_call: .; v_call: TRBV19
cdr3_aa: CASSITGARNEKLFF; cdr3_nt: TGCGCCAGCAGCATCACTGGGGCTCGTAATGAAAAACTGTTTTTT; clone_size: many; j_call: TRBJ1-4; d_call: .; v_call: TRBV5-1
cdr3_aa: CASSLSAGGVNTEAFF; cdr3_nt: TGTGCCAGCAGTTTATCTGCAGGGGGGGTGAACACTGAAGCTTTCTTT; clone_size: few; j_call: TRBJ1-1; d_call: TRBD1; v_call: TRBV27
cdr3_aa: CASSVDPGTGYEQYF; cdr3_nt: TGTGCCAGCAGCGTAGATCCCGGGACGGGCTACGAGCAGTACTTC; clone_size: .; j_call: TRBJ2-7; d_call: .; v_call: TRBV9
cdr3_aa: CASSLEIGGHEQFF; cdr3_nt: TGCGCCAGCAGCTTGGAAATAGGGGGGCATGAGCAGTTCTTC; clone_size: many; j_call: TRBJ2-1; d_call: .; v_call: TRBV5-1
cdr3_aa: CASSMGPAYEQYF; cdr3_nt: TGTGCCAGTAGTATGGGGCCGGCCTACGAGCAGTACTTC; clone_size: few; j_call: TRBJ2-7; d_call: .; v_call: TRBV19
cdr3_aa: CASSSAQGPDQPQHF; cdr3_nt: TGTGCCAGCAGCTCGGCACAGGGGCCGGATCAGCCCCAGCATTTT; clone_size: many; j_call: TRBJ1-5; d_call: TRBD1; v_call: TRBV7-6
cdr3_aa: CSASPGHSFWNSPLHF; cdr3_nt: TGCAGTGCTAGTCCGGGACATAGTTTTTGGAATTCACCCCTCCACTTT; clone_size: few; j_call: TRBJ1-6; d_call: .; v_call: TRBV20-1
cdr3_aa: CASTTTGGSTDTQYF; cdr3_nt: TGTGCCAGCACCACGACAGGGGGTAGCACAGATACGCAGTATTTT; clone_size: .; j_call: TRBJ2-3; d_call: TRBD1; v_call: TRBV6-5
cdr3_aa: CASRATGTQETQYF; cdr3_nt: TGTGCCAGCAGAGCCACCGGGACCCAAGAGACCCAGTACTTC; clone_size: many; j_call: TRBJ2-5; d_call: .; v_call: TRBV6-1
cdr3_aa: CSVEIVQTGNTIYF; cdr3_nt: TGCAGCGTTGAGATAGTACAAACTGGAAACACCATATATTTT; clone_size: .; j_call: TRBJ1-3; d_call: .; v_call: TRBV29-1
cdr3_aa: CASSDGQGATYGYTF; cdr3_nt: TGTGCCAGCAGCGACGGACAGGGGGCTACATATGGCTACACCTTC; clone_size: few; j_call: TRBJ1-2; d_call: TRBD1; v_call: TRBV27
cdr3_aa: CASSPSGQVGNTIYF; cdr3_nt: TGTGCCAGCTCACCTTCCGGACAGGTTGGAAACACCATATATTTT; clone_size: .; j_call: TRBJ1-3; d_call: TRBD1; v_call: TRBV18
cdr3_aa: CAWSLGRQGHSPLHF; cdr3_nt: TGTGCCTGGAGTCTCGGTCGACAGGGCCATTCACCCCTCCACTTT; clone_size: many; j_call: TRBJ1-6; d_call: TRBD1; v_call: TRBV30
cdr3_aa: CASSLDSSGANVLTF; cdr3_nt: TGTGCCAGCAGCTTAGACAGCTCTGGGGCCAACGTCCTGACTTTC; clone_size: many; j_call: TRBJ2-6; d_call: .; v_call: TRBV7-2
cdr3_aa: CASSQGVGEQFF; cdr3_nt: TGTGCCAGCAGCCAGGGCGTCGGTGAGCAGTTCTTC; clone_size: few; j_call: TRBJ2-1; d_call: .; v_call: TRBV7-2
cdr3_aa: CASSQGTGANQPQHF; cdr3_nt: TGCGCCAGCAGCCAAGGGACAGGGGCTAATCAGCCCCAGCATTTT; clone_size: .; j_call: TRBJ1-5; d_call: TRBD1; v_call: TRBV4-3
cdr3_aa: CASSVQRGAYNEQFF; cdr3_nt: TGTGCCAGCAGTGTACAGCGGGGGGCTTACAATGAGCAGTTCTTC; clone_size: few; j_call: TRBJ2-1; d_call: TRBD2; v_call: TRBV2
cdr3_aa: CASSQPGLNYGYTF; cdr3_nt: TGTGCCAGCAGCCAACCGGGCCTTAACTATGGCTACACCTTC; clone_size: many; j_call: TRBJ1-2; d_call: .; v_call: TRBV3-1
cdr3_aa: CASSHVDGNQPQHF; cdr3_nt: TGTGCCAGCAGCCACGTGGATGGCAATCAGCCCCAGCATTTT; clone_size: many; j_call: TRBJ1-5; d_call: .; v_call: TRBV28
cdr3_aa: CASSPTGTNVLTF; cdr3_nt: TGTGCCAGCAGTCCGACAGGGACCAACGTCCTGACTTTC; clone_size: .; j_call: TRBJ2-6; d_call: TRBD1; v_call: TRBV7-9
cdr3_aa: CASSPANSPLHF; cdr3_nt: TGTGCCAGCAGCCCTGCTAATTCACCCCTCCACTTT; clone_size: .; j_call: TRBJ1-6; d_call: .; v_call: TRBV7-9
cdr3_aa: CSVGLDRNTGELFF; cdr3_nt: TGCAGCGTTGGCTTAGACCGCAACACCGGGGAGCTGTTTTTT; clone_size: few; j_call: TRBJ2-2; d_call: .; v_call: TRBV29-1
cdr3_aa: CASSLEQRIVTQYF; cdr3_nt: TGTGCCAGCAGCTTAGAACAGCGCATAGTGACCCAGTACTTC; clone_size: few; j_call: TRBJ2-5; d_call: .; v_call: TRBV11-2
cdr3_aa: CSAAGQINYGYTF; cdr3_nt: TGCAGCGCTGCGGGACAGATAAACTATGGCTACACCTTC; clone_size: many; j_call: TRBJ1-2; d_call: TRBD1; v_call: TRBV29-1
cdr3_aa: CSARSSGLETQYF; cdr3_nt: TGCAGTGCTAGGAGTAGCGGGTTGGAGACCCAGTACTTC; clone_size: .; j_call: TRBJ2-5; d_call: TRBD2; v_call: TRBV20-1
cdr3_aa: CASSYSVAGELFF; cdr3_nt: TGTGCCAGCAGTTACTCCGTCGCCGGGGAGCTGTTTTTT; clone_size: few; j_call: TRBJ2-2; d_call: .; v_call: TRBV6-6
cdr3_aa: CSAPGQGKTEAFF; cdr3_nt: TGCAGTGCACCTGGACAGGGGAAGACTGAAGCTTTCTTT; clone_size: .; j_call: TRBJ1-1; d_call: TRBD1; v_call: TRBV20-1
cdr3_aa: CASSEYRTSGNTIYF; cdr3_nt: TGCGCCAGCAGTGAGTACAGGACCTCTGGAAACACCATATATTTT; clone_size: .; j_call: TRBJ1-3; d_call: .; v_call: TRBV10-2
cdr3_aa: CAWGGSSSYEQYF; cdr3_nt: TGTGCCTGGGGGGGGAGTAGCTCCTACGAGCAGTACTTC; clone_size: .; j_call: TRBJ2-7; d_call: .; v_call: TRBV30
cdr3_aa: CASSPLAGELFF; cdr3_nt: TGTGCCAGCTCACCCCTGGCCGGGGAGCTGTTTTTT; clone_size: .; j_call: TRBJ2-2; d_call: .; v_call: TRBV18
cdr3_aa: CASRSGGITGELFF; cdr3_nt: TGTGCCAGCCGTAGCGGGGGTATCACCGGGGAGCTGTTTTTT; clone_size: few; j_call: TRBJ2-2; d_call: TRBD2; v_call: TRBV10-3
cdr3_aa: CASSGRVFYEQYF; cdr3_nt: TGTGCCAGCAGTGGCAGGGTCTTCTACGAGCAGTACTTC; clone_size: once; j_call: TRBJ2-7; d_call: .; v_call: TRBV6-5
cdr3_aa: CASCFDRYYEQYF; cdr3_nt: TGCGCCAGCTGCTTCGACCGGTACTACGAGCAGTACTTC; clone_size: once; j_call: TRBJ2-7; d_call: .; v_call: TRBV5-1
cdr3_aa: CASSLALGLRSSYNEQFF; cdr3_nt: TGTGCCAGCAGCTTAGCGCTGGGACTTAGGAGCTCCTACAATGAGCAGTTCTTC; clone_size: .; j_call: TRBJ2-1; d_call: .; v_call: TRBV7-2
cdr3_aa: CASSYSGTSGRREQYF; cdr3_nt: TGTGCCAGCAGTTACTCGGGGACTAGCGGGAGAAGGGAGCAGTACTTC; clone_size: .; j_call: TRBJ2-7; d_call: TRBD2; v_call: TRBV6-5
cdr3_aa: CASSQGGSETQYF; cdr3_nt: TGTGCCAGCAGCCAGGGGGGTTCGGAGACCCAGTACTTC; clone_size: .; j_call: TRBJ2-5; d_call: .; v_call: TRBV4-2
cdr3_aa: CASSVMPGVSGTEAFF; cdr3_nt: TGTGCCAGCAGCGTAATGCCCGGGGTGTCGGGCACTGAAGCTTTCTTT; clone_size: few; j_call: TRBJ1-1; d_call: .; v_call: TRBV9
cdr3_aa: CAISRTGVGANVLTF; cdr3_nt: TGTGCCATCAGTAGGACAGGGGTTGGGGCCAACGTCCTGACTTTC; clone_size: .; j_call: TRBJ2-6; d_call: TRBD1; v_call: TRBV10-3
cdr3_aa: CASSVGQESYNEQFF; cdr3_nt: TGTGCCAGCAGCGTGGGACAAGAATCCTACAATGAGCAGTTCTTC; clone_size: .; j_call: TRBJ2-1; d_call: .; v_call: TRBV6-1
cdr3_aa: CASSQGSAKNIQYF; cdr3_nt: TGTGCCAGCAGCCAAGGTAGCGCCAAAAACATTCAGTACTTC; clone_size: .; j_call: TRBJ2-4; d_call: .; v_call: TRBV3-1
cdr3_aa: CSASSGSGYNEQFF; cdr3_nt: TGCAGTGCTAGTAGCGGGAGCGGGTACAATGAGCAGTTCTTC; clone_size: .; j_call: TRBJ2-1; d_call: TRBD2; v_call: TRBV20-1
cdr3_aa: CASSLWEGKTYEQYF; cdr3_nt: TGTGCCAGCAGTTTATGGGAAGGGAAGACCTACGAGCAGTACTTC; clone_size: many; j_call: TRBJ2-7; d_call: .; v_call: TRBV12-3/TRBV12-4
cdr3_aa: CASSHPGLGRGPNQETQYF; cdr3_nt: TGCGCCAGCAGCCACCCAGGGTTGGGGCGGGGGCCGAACCAAGAGACCCAGTACTTC; clone_size: few; j_call: TRBJ2-5; d_call: .; v_call: TRBV4-1
cdr3_aa: CSVAGTSSTDTQYF; cdr3_nt: TGCAGCGTTGCCGGGACTAGTAGCACAGATACGCAGTATTTT; clone_size: few; j_call: TRBJ2-3; d_call: TRBD2; v_call: TRBV29-1
cdr3_aa: CASSLGPDEQYF; cdr3_nt: TGTGCCAGCAGCTTAGGCCCCGACGAGCAGTACTTC; clone_size: few; j_call: TRBJ2-7; d_call: .; v_call: TRBV11-2
cdr3_aa: CASSYRASVYNEQFF; cdr3_nt: TGTGCCAGCAGTTACAGGGCTAGCGTATACAATGAGCAGTTCTTC; clone_size: .; j_call: TRBJ2-1; d_call: .; v_call: TRBV6-2/TRBV6-3
cdr3_aa: CASSLTPGLPMYNEQFF; cdr3_nt: TGTGCCAGCAGCTTGACTCCGGGACTACCGATGTACAATGAGCAGTTCTTC; clone_size: many; j_call: TRBJ2-1; d_call: TRBD2; v_call: TRBV11-1